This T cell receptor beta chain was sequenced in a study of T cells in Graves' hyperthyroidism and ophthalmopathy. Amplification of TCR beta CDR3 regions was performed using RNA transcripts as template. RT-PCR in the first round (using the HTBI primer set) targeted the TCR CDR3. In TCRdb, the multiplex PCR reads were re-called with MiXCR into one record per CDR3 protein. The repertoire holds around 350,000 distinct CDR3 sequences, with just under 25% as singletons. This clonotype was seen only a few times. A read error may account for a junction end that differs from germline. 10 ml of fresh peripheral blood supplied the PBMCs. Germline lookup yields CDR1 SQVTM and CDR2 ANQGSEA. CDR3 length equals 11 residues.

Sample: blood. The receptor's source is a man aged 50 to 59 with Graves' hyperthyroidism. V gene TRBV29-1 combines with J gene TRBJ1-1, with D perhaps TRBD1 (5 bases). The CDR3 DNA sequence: TGCAGCGTTGAAGAGGGACCCGCCCACATCTTT. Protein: CSVEEGPAHIF.